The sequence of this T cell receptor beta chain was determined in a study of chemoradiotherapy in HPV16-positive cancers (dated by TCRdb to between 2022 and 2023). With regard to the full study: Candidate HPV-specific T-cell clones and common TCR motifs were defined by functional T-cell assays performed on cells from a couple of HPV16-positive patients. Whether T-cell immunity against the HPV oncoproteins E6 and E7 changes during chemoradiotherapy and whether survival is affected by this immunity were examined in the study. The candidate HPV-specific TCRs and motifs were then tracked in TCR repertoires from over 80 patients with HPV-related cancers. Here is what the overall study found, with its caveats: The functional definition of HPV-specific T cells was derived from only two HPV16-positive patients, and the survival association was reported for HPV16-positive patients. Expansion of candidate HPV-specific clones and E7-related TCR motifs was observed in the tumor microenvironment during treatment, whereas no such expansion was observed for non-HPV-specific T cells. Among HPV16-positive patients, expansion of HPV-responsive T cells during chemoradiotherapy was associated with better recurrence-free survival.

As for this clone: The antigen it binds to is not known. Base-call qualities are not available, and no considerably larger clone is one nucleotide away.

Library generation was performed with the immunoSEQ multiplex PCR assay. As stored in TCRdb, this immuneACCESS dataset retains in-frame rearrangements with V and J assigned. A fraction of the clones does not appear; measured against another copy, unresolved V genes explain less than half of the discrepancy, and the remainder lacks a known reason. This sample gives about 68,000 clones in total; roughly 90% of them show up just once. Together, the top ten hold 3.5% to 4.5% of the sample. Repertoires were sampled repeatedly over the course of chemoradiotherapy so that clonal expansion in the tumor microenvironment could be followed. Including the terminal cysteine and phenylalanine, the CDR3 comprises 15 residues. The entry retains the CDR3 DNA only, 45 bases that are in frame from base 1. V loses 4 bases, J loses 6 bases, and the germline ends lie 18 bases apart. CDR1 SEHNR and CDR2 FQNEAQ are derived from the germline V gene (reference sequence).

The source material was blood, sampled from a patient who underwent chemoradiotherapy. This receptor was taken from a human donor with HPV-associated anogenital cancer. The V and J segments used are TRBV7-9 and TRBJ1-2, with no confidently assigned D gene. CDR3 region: CASSSPGVYGDGYTF. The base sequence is TGTGCCAGCAGCTCTCCAGGTGTTTACGGGGATGGCTACACCTTC.